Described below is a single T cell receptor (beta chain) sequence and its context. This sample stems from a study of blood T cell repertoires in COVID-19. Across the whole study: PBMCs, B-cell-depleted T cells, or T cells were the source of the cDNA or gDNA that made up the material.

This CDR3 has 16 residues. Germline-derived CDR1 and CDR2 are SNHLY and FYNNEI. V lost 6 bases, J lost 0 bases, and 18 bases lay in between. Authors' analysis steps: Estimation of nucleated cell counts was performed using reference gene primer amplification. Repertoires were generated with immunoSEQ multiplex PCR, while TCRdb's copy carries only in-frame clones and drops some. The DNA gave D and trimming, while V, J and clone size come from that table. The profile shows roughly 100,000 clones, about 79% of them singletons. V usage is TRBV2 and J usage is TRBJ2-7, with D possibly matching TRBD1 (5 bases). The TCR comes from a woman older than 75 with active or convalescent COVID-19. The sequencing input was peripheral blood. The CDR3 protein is CASSPEWGRSSYEQYF. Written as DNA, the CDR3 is TGTGCCAGCAGCCCAGAGTGGGGCAGAAGCTCCTACGAGCAGTACTTC.